The present entry profiles one TCR beta chain with its context. Its matching antigen is unknown. The sample carries other DNA sequences with the same CDR3. The protocol was immunoSEQ multiplex PCR, while the TCRdb copy is restricted to in-frame clones and leaves out a portion. This sample yields around 320,000 clones, of which around nine tenths are seen a single time; 16% belongs to the top ten. The data are from a study of shared clonotypes between healthy human individuals. Overall study results and limits: It was the few donors that limited the genetic and exposure-history diversity represented. Depth was large, yet rarefaction showed that sorted-subset sequencing was incomplete. It was observed that roughly 4.8% of naive CD4 clonotypes were shared across a handful of donors.

Healthy HIV-negative adults with no recent acute infections or vaccinations were recruited as donors. The source of this sequence is a man aged 18 to 35 in good health. Sequences were obtained from memory CD8+ T cells sorted from blood. The subset: CD45RO+ cells pooled with CCR7-negative TemRA cells.

Here the CDR3 DNA reads TGTGCCAGCAGTGAAGCAGGTCCCTACGAGCAGTACTTC. This gives the protein CASSEAGPYEQYF. The chain links TRBV6-1 to TRBJ2-7; D ambiguous. The CDR3 covers 13 residues. Germline loops: CDR1 MNHNS, CDR2 SASEGT. V shed 0 bases and J shed 2 bases, with 5 bases lying between them.